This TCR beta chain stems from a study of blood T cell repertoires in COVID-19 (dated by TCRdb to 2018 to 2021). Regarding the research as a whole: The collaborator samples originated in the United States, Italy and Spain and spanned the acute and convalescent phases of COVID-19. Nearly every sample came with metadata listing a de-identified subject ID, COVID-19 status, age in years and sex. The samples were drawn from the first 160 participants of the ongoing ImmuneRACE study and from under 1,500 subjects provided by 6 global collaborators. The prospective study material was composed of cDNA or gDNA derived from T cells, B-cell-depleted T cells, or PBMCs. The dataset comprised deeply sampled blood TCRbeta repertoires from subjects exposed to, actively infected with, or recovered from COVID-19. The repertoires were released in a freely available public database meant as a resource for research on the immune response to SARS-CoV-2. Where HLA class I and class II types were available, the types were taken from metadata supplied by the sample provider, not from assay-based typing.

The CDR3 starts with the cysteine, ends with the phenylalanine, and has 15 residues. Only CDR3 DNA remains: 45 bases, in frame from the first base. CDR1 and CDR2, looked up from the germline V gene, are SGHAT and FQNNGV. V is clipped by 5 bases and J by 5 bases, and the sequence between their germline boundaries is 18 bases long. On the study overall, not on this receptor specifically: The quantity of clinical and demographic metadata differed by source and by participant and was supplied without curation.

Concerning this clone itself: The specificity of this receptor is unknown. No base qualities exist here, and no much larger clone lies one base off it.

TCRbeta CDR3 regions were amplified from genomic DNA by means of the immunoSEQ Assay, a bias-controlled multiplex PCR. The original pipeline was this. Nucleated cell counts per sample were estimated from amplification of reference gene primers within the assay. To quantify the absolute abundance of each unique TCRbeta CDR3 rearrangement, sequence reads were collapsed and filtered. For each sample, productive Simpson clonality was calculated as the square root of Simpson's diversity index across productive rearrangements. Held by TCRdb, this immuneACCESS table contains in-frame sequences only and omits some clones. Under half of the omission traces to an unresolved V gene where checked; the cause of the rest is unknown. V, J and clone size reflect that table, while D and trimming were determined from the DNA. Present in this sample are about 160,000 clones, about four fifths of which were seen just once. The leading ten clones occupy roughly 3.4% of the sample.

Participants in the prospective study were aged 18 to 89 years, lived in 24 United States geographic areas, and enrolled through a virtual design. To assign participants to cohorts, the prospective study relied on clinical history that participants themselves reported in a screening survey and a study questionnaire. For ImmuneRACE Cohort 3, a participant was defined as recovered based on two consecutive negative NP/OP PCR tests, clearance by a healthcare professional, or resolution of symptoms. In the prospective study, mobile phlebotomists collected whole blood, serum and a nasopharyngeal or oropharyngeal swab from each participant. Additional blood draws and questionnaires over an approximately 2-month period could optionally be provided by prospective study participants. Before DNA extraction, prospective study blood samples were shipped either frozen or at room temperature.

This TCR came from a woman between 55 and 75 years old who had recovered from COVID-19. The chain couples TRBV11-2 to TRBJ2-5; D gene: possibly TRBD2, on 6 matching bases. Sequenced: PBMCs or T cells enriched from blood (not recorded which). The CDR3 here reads CASSPPGSGEETQYF. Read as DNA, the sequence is TGTGCCAGCAGCCCCCCTGGATCGGGGGAGGAGACCCAGTACTTC.